The rows below give T cell receptor beta chains drawn from one sample of a study of siplizumab effects on memory and regulatory T cells. The table came from immunoSEQ multiplex PCR; TCRdb's copy has only in-frame clones and leaves some out. This sample has roughly 100,000 clones, with about nine tenths found just once. Sequencing used non-Treg CD4+ T cells sorted from blood. The receptors were sampled from a human donor in good health. CDR3s include the opening cysteine and the closing phenylalanine or tryptophan. Each record gives: J gene, D gene, V gene, clone size, CDR3 DNA, CDR3 protein. A D gene is named only where the DNA matches it firmly. Size tells how often a clone was seen (once, few, many) or the class of an expanded clone, and some rows leave it out.

TRBJ2-5 | TRBD1 | TRBV18 | . | TGTGCCAGCTCAACAGACAGGGGTTTGGAGACCCAGTACTTC | CASSTDRGLETQYF
TRBJ1-5 | TRBD1 | TRBV30 | few | TGTGCCTGGAGCGTTACAGGGGATCAGCCCCAGCATTTT | CAWSVTGDQPQHF
TRBJ2-3 | TRBD2 | TRBV29-1 | . | TGCAGCGTTGATTTGGCGGGAGCCGCAGATACGCAGTATTTT | CSVDLAGAADTQYF
TRBJ2-3 | . | TRBV29-1 | . | TGCAGCGTTGAAGTCGGGGGCACAGATACGCAGTATTTT | CSVEVGGTDTQYF
TRBJ1-5 | . | TRBV5-8 | . | TGTGCCAGCAGCTTGGTGCATCTAGGCAATCAGCCCCAGCATTTT | CASSLVHLGNQPQHF
TRBJ2-7 | . | TRBV7-3 | . | TGTGCCAGCAGCATCTCCGGGACGGAATCCTACGAGCAGTACTTC | CASSISGTESYEQYF
TRBJ2-7 | TRBD1 | TRBV30 | . | TGTGCCTGGAGGGCAGGGGGCGACGAGCAGTACTTC | CAWRAGGDEQYF
TRBJ1-1 | . | TRBV5-4 | . | TGTGCCAGCAGCCCCCGTAATTCGGGCGGCACTGAAGCTTTCTTT | CASSPRNSGGTEAFF
TRBJ2-1 | . | TRBV10-3 | . | TGTGCCGGCAGGGGGGACCCCTACAATGAGCAGTTCTTC | CAGRGDPYNEQFF
TRBJ1-2 | . | TRBV25-1 | . | TGTGCCAGCAGTGGAACTGGCTACACCTTC | CASSGTGYTF
TRBJ2-5 | . | TRBV6-1 | . | TGTGCCAGCAGAGCGACCGGGGGAGAGACCCAGTACTTC | CASRATGGETQYF
TRBJ2-3 | TRBD1 | TRBV7-2 | . | TGTGCCAGCAGCTTCACAGGACAGGGTTTGGGTACGCAGTATTTT | CASSFTGQGLGTQYF
TRBJ2-1 | TRBD1 | TRBV18 | . | TGTGCCAGCTCACCACCCACCGGGACAGGGTACAATGAGCAGTTCTTC | CASSPPTGTGYNEQFF
TRBJ2-7 | . | TRBV5-8 | . | TGTGCCAGCAGCTTGGGGGCCAGTCATATCCAGGGGCAGTACTTC | CASSLGASHIQGQYF
TRBJ2-7 | . | TRBV18 | . | TGTGCCAGCTCACCGACCGGGAGTGAGTACGAGCAGTACTTC | CASSPTGSEYEQYF
TRBJ2-3 | . | TRBV7-9 | . | TGTGCCAGCAGTCGACGGGAATCTAGCACAGATACGCAGTATTTT | CASSRRESSTDTQYF
TRBJ2-1 | TRBD2 | TRBV7-9 | . | TGTGCCAGCAGCCCGACTAGCGGGGGATACAATGAGCAGTTCTTC | CASSPTSGGYNEQFF
TRBJ2-5 | . | TRBV4-1 | . | TGCGCCAGCAGCCAAAGAAATGGGGAGACCCAGTACTTC | CASSQRNGETQYF
TRBJ1-1 | TRBD1 | TRBV5-1 | . | TGCGCCAGCGGGGGACAGGGAGGAGGCACTGAAGCTTTCTTT | CASGGQGGGTEAFF
TRBJ2-1 | TRBD2 | TRBV7-3 | . | TGTGCCAGCAGCCGACGGGGGACCGGGAGGGCCTCCCCTTCCGGCTCCTACAATGAGCAGTTCTTC | CASSRRGTGRASPSGSYNEQFF
TRBJ1-5 | . | TRBV6-6 | . | TGTGCCAGCAGTGGAGGGAGCGGAAATCAGCCCCAGCATTTT | CASSGGSGNQPQHF
TRBJ1-2 | TRBD1 | TRBV5-8 | . | TGTGCCAGCAGGTCGACCGGGACAGGATTTTATGGCTACACCTTC | CASRSTGTGFYGYTF
TRBJ1-4 | TRBD1 | TRBV18 | . | TGTGCCAGCTCACCAAGGACAGGGCCTAATGAAAAACTGTTTTTT | CASSPRTGPNEKLFF
TRBJ2-7 | TRBD2 | TRBV5-4 | . | TGTGCCAGCAGCTTTTCAGCGGGGACCTACGAGCAGTACTTC | CASSFSAGTYEQYF
TRBJ2-7 | TRBD1 | TRBV15 | . | TGTGCCACCAGCAGAGGCCAACAGGGGGTCGAGCAGTACTTC | CATSRGQQGVEQYF
TRBJ2-3 | . | TRBV7-2 | . | TGTGCCAGCAGCTTAAACGGTATCACAGATACGCAGTATTTT | CASSLNGITDTQYF
TRBJ1-1 | . | TRBV2 | . | TGTGCCAGCAAATTGGGGGGACCGAACACTGAAGCTTTCTTT | CASKLGGPNTEAFF
TRBJ2-7 | . | TRBV11-3 | . | TGTGCCAGCAGCTTAGTAACAGGGAGCTACGAGCAGTACTTC | CASSLVTGSYEQYF